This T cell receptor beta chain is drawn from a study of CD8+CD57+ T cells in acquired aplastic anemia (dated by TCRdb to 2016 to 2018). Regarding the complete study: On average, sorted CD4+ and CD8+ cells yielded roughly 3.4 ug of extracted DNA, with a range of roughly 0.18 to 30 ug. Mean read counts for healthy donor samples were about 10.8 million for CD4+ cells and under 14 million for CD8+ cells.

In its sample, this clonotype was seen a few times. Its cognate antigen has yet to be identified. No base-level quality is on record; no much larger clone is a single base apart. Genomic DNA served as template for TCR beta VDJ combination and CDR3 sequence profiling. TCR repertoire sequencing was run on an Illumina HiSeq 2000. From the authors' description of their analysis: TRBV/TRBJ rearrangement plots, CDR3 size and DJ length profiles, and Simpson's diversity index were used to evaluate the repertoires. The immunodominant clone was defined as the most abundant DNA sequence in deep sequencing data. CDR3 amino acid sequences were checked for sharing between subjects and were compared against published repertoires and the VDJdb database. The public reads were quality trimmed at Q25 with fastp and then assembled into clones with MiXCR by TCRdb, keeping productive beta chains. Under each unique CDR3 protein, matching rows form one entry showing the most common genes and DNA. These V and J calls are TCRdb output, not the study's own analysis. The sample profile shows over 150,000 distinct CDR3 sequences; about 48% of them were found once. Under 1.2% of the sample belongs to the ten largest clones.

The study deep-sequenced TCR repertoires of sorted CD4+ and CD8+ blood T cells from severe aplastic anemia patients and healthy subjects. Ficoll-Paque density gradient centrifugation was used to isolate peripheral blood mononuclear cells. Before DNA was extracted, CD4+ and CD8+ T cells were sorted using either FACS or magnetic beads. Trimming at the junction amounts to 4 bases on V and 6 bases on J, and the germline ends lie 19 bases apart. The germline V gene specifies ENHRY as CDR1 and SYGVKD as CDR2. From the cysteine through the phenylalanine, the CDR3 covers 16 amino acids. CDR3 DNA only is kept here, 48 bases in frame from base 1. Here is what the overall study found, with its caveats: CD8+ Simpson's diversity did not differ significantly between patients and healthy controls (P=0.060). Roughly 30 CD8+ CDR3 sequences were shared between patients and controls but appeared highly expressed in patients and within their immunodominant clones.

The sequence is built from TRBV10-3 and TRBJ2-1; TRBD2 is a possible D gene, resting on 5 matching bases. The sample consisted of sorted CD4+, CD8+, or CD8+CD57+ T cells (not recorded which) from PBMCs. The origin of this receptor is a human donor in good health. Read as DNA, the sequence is TGTGCCATCAGTGTCGGAAGTGCTAGCTTGGGCAATGAGCAGTTCTTC. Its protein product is CAISVGSASLGNEQFF.